Shown below are 16 T cell receptor beta chains from a single sample sequenced in a study of T cell changes during pregnancy in multiple sclerosis. Here immunoSEQ multiplex PCR was the method, and the copy in TCRdb shows in-frame clones only, minus some. The sample contains over 25,000 clones, roughly 89% of which appear only once. Sample: CD8+ T cells from peripheral blood mononuclear cells, taken in the second trimester of pregnancy. The receptors here all came from a female donor in good health, enrolled as a control in a pregnancy study.

The chain employs TRBV7-9 and TRBJ2-1, with TRBD2 matching 15 bases. The CDR3 has 19 amino acids. The junction had 11 bases not matched to a gene; V was cut back by 1 base and J by 7 bases. CDR1 and CDR2 from the germline V gene are SEHNR and FQNEAQ (reference sequence). CDR3 residues: CASSLGGAWTSGGANEQFF. The CDR3, as DNA: TGTGCCAGCAGCTTAGGAGGCGCTTGGACTAGCGGGGGGGCGAATGAGCAGTTCTTC.

This chain joins TRBV27 and TRBJ2-2, with 7 bases matching TRBD1. Germline CDR1 is MNHEY and CDR2 is SMNVEV (reference sequence). V shed 7 bases, J shed 0 bases, and the junction held 2 bases outside the gene matches. The CDR3 totals 14 residues. The CDR3 region is CASTTGANTGELFF. The CDR3 DNA reads TGTGCCAGCACAACAGGGGCGAACACCGGGGAGCTGTTTTTT.

V usage is TRBV5-4 and J usage is TRBJ2-7; D unresolved. There are 12 residues in the CDR3. Trimming pared 2 bases from V and 4 bases from J, leaving 7 bases between. Germline CDR1 SGHNT, CDR2 YYREEE (reference sequence). CDR3 sequence reads: CASSFSRYEQYF. The CDR3 DNA reads TGTGCCAGCAGCTTTTCGCGATACGAGCAGTACTTC.

CDR3 nucleotide sequence: TGTGCCACCTCCTACCGGGACACCAACTATGGCTACACCTTC. It yields the protein CATSYRDTNYGYTF. This chain uses TRBV7-9 with TRBJ1-2; D may be TRBD1 (6 bases). Per germline, CDR1 SEHNR and CDR2 FQNEAQ (reference sequence). V lost 10 bases, J lost 2 bases, and 17 bases lay in between. This CDR3 is 14 amino acids long.

The V and J genes are TRBV4-1 and TRBJ1-5; possibly TRBD1 for D (6 bases). Trimming stripped 6 bases from V and 3 bases from J, with 15 bases between. The CDR3 totals 15 residues. CDR1 MGHRA and CDR2 YSYEKL come from the germline V gene. CDR3 amino acids: CASSLHRDPNQPQHF. The CDR3 nucleotides read TGCGCCAGCAGTCTTCACAGGGATCCCAATCAGCCCCAGCATTTT.

This clone showed up just once. V gene TRBV5-1 combines with J gene TRBJ2-7; TRBD1 matches 8 bases. The CDR3 is made up of 15 amino acids. The V segment lost 3 bases and the J segment 0 bases; nucleotides outside the gene matches: 5. The germline V gene has CDR1 SGHRS and CDR2 YFSETQ. The CDR3 sequence is CASSSQGAYSYEQYF. The DNA for the CDR3 is TGCGCCAGCAGCTCCCAGGGGGCGTACTCCTACGAGCAGTACTTC.

The gene calls are TRBV4-3 and TRBJ2-6, with D possibly matching TRBD2 (6 bases). The V end was cut by 0 bases, the J end by 0 bases, with 18 bases between. The CDR3 length is 20 residues. CDR1 is LGHNA, CDR2 YSLEER, per germline. This chain's CDR3 is CASSQDLAGTINSGANVLTF. CDR3 in DNA: TGCGCCAGCAGCCAAGATTTGGCGGGAACCATTAACTCTGGGGCCAACGTCCTGACTTTC.

The V gene is TRBV7-9, the J gene TRBJ2-7; D unresolved. The CDR3 consists of 13 residues. Trimming cost V 2 bases and J 4 bases, with 9 bases left between them. The V gene's germline CDR1 is SEHNR and CDR2 FQNEAQ (reference sequence). In DNA form, the CDR3 reads TGTGCCAGCAGCTTATCCGTCCAGTACGAGCAGTACTTC. Translated, it gives CASSLSVQYEQYF.

This clone was seen a handful of times. The sample contains more than one DNA sequence encoding this CDR3. The genes are TRBV6-4 and TRBJ1-1; D is perhaps TRBD1 (6 bases). Between the trimmed V and J ends, which lost 6 bases and 2 bases, there was a span of 10 bases. CDR3 length: 13 residues. Germline V gives CDR1 MRHNA, CDR2 SNTAGT. The CDR3 DNA follows: TGTGCCAGCAGCAGACAGGAAAACACTGAAGCTTTCTTT. The encoded protein is CASSRQENTEAFF.

This clone was picked up one time. The rearrangement links TRBV7-9 to TRBJ2-5; maybe TRBD1 (6 bases). Germline V gives CDR1 SEHNR, CDR2 FQNEAQ (reference sequence). The CDR3 spans 16 residues. With 0 bases removed from V and 1 base from J, the gap between germline ends came to 12 bases. The CDR3 nucleotides read TGTGCCAGCAGCTTAGCACCGACAGGCAGCCAAGAGACCCAGTACTTC. Its translation is CASSLAPTGSQETQYF. Based on the CDR3 plus reference TRBV7-9 and TRBJ2-5, the full variable domain is DTGVSQNPRHKITKRGQNVTFRCDPISEHNRLYWYRQTLGQGPEFLTYFQNEAQLEKSRLLSDRFSAERPKGSFSTLEIQRTEQGDSAMYLCASSLAPTGSQETQYFGPGTRLLVL.

The chain carries TRBV10-3 and TRBJ2-6; TRBD1 agrees at 8 bases. J gave up 1 base and V 10 bases, and 9 bases lay outside the gene matches. There are 16 residues in the CDR3. Germline values: CDR1 ENHRY, CDR2 SYGVKD. DNA for the CDR3: TGTGCCACTGACAGGGGAAATCAGTCTGGGGCCAACGTCCTGACTTTC. It specifies CATDRGNQSGANVLTF.

The rearrangement links TRBV27 to TRBJ1-3; D uncertain. The ends were cut back, 2 bases at V and 1 base at J, with 27 bases in the middle. There are 21 residues in the CDR3. CDR1 MNHEY and CDR2 SMNVEV come from the germline V gene (reference sequence). The CDR3 loop reads CASSLKGGRILSDSSGNTIYF. The CDR3 DNA sequence: TGTGCCAGCAGTTTAAAAGGTGGTCGGATACTATCCGATTCTTCTGGAAACACCATATATTTT.

The rearrangement links TRBV4-3 to TRBJ2-6; D gene uncertain. Germline CDR1 is LGHNA and CDR2 is YSLEER. This CDR3 region has 14 residues. V lost 4 bases and J 0 bases, leaving 4 bases between the germline ends. The CDR3 is CASSPYSGANVLTF. The CDR3 DNA sequence: TGCGCCAGCAGCCCCTACTCTGGGGCCAACGTCCTGACTTTC.

The gene calls are TRBV6-1 and TRBJ1-4, with D possibly TRBD1 on 6 matching bases. CDR1 MNHNS and CDR2 SASEGT come from the germline V gene. The CDR3 is 15 amino acids. V lost 1 base to trimming and J lost 4 bases, with 10 bases between them. The CDR3 bases are TGTGCCAGCAGTGAAGAAGGACAGATTAATGAAAAACTGTTTTTT. Translation: CASSEEGQINEKLFF.

J is TRBJ1-5 and V is TRBV5-6; 9 nucleotides match TRBD1. J was trimmed by 6 bases and V by 4 bases; bases with no gene match: 11. The CDR3 is made up of 16 amino acids. Germline CDR1 reads SGHDT; CDR2 reads YYEEEE. The DNA for the CDR3 is TGTGCCAGCAGCCATTCCGACAGGGGGTCGCTTCAGCCCCAGCATTTT. Its translation is CASSHSDRGSLQPQHF.

Here the CDR3 reads CASRGLATDTQYF. The CDR3 DNA reads TGTGCCAGCAGGGGACTAGCGACAGATACGCAGTATTTT. The chain has TRBV6-1 and TRBJ2-3, with 10 bases aligning to TRBD2. V shed 6 bases, J shed 3 bases, and the junction held 0 bases outside the gene matches. The germline V gene encodes CDR1 MNHNS and CDR2 SASEGT. The CDR3 runs 13 residues.